This TCR beta chain was recorded in a study of cytomegalovirus exposure and HLA in healthy donors. This clone was detected only a few times. Its specificity is unknown. Germline CDR1 is MNHEY and CDR2 is SVGAGI. The CDR3 runs 13 residues. V shed 10 bases, J shed 3 bases, and the junction held 3 bases outside the gene matches. Whole-study results and caveats: The authors assumed roughly uniform sequencing depth across donors for presence/absence analyses. The authors judged a highly shared variant cluster likely a sequencing artifact.

In the PCR, 60 Vbeta and 13 Jbeta primers were used. This table comes from immunoSEQ multiplex PCR, and its TCRdb copy is limited to in-frame clones, with some not included. The sample shows about 130,000 clones, around 8.5% of them seen only once. The rearrangement links TRBV6-5 to TRBJ1-4, with 9 positions matching TRBD1. The sequence came from a man in his forties or fifties in good health and CMV-seronegative. Material for sequencing was PBMCs. CDR3 bases: TGTGCCACCTGGACAGGGGCTAATGAAAAACTGTTTTTT. Amino acids: CATWTGANEKLFF.